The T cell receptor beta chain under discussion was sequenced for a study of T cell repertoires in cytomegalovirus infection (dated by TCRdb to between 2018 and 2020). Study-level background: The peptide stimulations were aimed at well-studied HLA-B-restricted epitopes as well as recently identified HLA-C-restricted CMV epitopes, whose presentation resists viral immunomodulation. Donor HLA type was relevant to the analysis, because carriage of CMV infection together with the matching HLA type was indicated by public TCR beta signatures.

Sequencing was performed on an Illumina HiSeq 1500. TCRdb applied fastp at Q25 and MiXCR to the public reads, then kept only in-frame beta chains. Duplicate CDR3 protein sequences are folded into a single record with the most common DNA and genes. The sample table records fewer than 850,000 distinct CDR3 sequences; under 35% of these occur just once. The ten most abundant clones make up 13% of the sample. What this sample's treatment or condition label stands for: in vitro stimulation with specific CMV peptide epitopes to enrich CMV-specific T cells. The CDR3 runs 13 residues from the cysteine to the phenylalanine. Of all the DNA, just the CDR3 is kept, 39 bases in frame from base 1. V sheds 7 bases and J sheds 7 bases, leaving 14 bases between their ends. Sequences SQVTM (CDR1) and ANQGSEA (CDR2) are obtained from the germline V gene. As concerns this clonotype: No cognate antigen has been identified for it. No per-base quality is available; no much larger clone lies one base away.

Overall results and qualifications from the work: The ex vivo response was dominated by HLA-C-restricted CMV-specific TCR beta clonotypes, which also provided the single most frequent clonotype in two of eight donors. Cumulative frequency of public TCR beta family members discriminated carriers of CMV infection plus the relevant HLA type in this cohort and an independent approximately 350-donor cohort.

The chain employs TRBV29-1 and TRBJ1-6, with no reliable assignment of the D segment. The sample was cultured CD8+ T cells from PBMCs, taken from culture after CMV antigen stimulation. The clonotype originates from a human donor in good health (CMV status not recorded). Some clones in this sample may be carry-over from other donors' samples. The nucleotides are TGCAGCGGTGGCAACAGCCTAAATTCACCCCTCCACTTT. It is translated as CSGGNSLNSPLHF.